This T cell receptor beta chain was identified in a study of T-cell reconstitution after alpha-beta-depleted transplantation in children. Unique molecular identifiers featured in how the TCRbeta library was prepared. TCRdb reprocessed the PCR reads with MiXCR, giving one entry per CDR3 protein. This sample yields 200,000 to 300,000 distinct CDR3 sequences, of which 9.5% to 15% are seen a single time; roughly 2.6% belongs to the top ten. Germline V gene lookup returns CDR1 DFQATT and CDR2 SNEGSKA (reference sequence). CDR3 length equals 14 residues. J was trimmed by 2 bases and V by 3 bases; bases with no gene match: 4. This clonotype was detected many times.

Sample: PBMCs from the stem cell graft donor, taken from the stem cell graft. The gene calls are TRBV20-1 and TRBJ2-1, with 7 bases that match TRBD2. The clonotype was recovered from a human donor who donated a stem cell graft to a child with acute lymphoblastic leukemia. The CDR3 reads CSARGGTTYNEQFF. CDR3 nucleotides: TGCAGTGCTAGGGGCGGGACTACCTACAATGAGCAGTTCTTC.